The 23 T cell receptor beta chains in this list originate from one sample, sequenced in a study of blood T cell repertoires in COVID-19. This table comes from immunoSEQ multiplex PCR, and its TCRdb copy is limited to in-frame clones, with some not included. The sample lists about 250,000 clones; approximately 88% were seen once. Input material: peripheral blood. The receptors originated from a woman in her thirties with COVID-19, enrolled during active disease.

This clone came up a few times. The J gene is TRBJ1-5, the V gene TRBV28; 7 bases map to TRBD1. The V segment lost 3 bases and the J segment 2 bases; nucleotides outside the gene matches: 4. The CDR3 has 15 residues. The germline gives CDR1 MDHEN, CDR2 SYDVKM. Written as DNA, the CDR3 is TGTGCCAGCAGTTTCCCTGACAGGGGCAATCAGCCCCAGCATTTT. Translation: CASSFPDRGNQPQHF.

This rearrangement joins TRBV28 to TRBJ2-7; 8 positions agree with TRBD2. From germline, CDR1 is MDHEN and CDR2 SYDVKM. V gave up 6 bases and J gave up 5 bases; unmatched junction bases: 6. The CDR3 runs 13 residues. CDR3 sequence reads: CASSEPGRDEQYF. CDR3 DNA sequence: TGTGCCAGCAGCGAGCCCGGGAGGGACGAGCAGTACTTC.

V usage is TRBV7-2 and J usage is TRBJ2-5; maybe TRBD2 (7 bases). The CDR3 runs to 16 residues. Trimming shortened V by 2 bases and J by 3 bases, and 16 bases separated the two germline ends. CDR1 and CDR2 (germline): SGHTA, FQGNSA. CDR3 coding DNA: TGTGCCAGCAGCTTATTGGCGGGGGCCGTAAAAGAGACCCAGTACTTC. This gives the protein CASSLLAGAVKETQYF.

The rearrangement uses TRBV19 and TRBJ1-1; 7 bases align to TRBD1. This CDR3 contains 14 residues. Trimming at V came to 4 bases and at J to 4 bases, leaving 6 bases not matched to a gene. Germline V gives CDR1 LNHDA, CDR2 SQIVND (reference sequence). The CDR3 protein is CASSTKPGGTEAFF. The CDR3 DNA reads as TGTGCCAGTAGTACGAAACCAGGGGGCACTGAAGCTTTCTTT.

The gene calls are TRBV2 and TRBJ2-1; 9 nucleotides agree with TRBD2. The V and J ends lost 6 bases and 2 bases, in that order; junction bases with no gene match: 5. Germline V lookup: CDR1 SNHLY, CDR2 FYNNEI. This CDR3 comprises 15 residues. This chain's CDR3 is CASRFSGSAYNEQFF. CDR3 bases: TGTGCCAGCAGATTTAGCGGGAGCGCCTACAATGAGCAGTTCTTC.

The chain joins TRBV11-3 to TRBJ2-3; D unclear. Germline V gene data show CDR1 as SGHNT and CDR2 as YENEEA. Trimming removed 5 bases at V and 0 bases at J, with 12 bases between. This CDR3 has 15 residues. This chain's CDR3 is CASSDKARSTDTQYF. The CDR3 region has the DNA TGTGCCAGCAGCGATAAAGCGAGGAGCACAGATACGCAGTATTTT.

The chain recombines TRBV6-2 or TRBV6-3 with TRBJ2-1; possibly TRBD1 for D (5 bases). V dropped 2 bases and J dropped 9 bases, with 14 bases sitting between them. The V gene's germline CDR1 is MNHEY and CDR2 SVGEGT. The CDR3 spans 14 residues. In DNA, the CDR3 is TGTGCCAGCAGTTACCGGGCAGGGAAGGGTGAGCAGTTCTTC. Its translation is CASSYRAGKGEQFF.

The rearrangement links TRBV7-2 to TRBJ1-2, with 10 bases that match TRBD1. This CDR3 region has 16 residues. V was pared by 1 base and J by 0 bases, with 2 bases of the junction left unmatched. Germline V lookup: CDR1 SGHTA, CDR2 FQGNSA. CDR3 DNA: TGTGCCAGCAGCTTAGGGGGGACAGGGGCTAACTATGGCTACACCTTC. This codes for CASSLGGTGANYGYTF.

CDR3: CASRGTGLTMNTEAFF. For the CDR3, the DNA is TGTGCCAGCAGAGGGACAGGGCTAACAATGAACACTGAAGCTTTCTTT. This chain links TRBV7-9 with TRBJ1-1, with 9 bases lining up with TRBD1. The germline V gene has CDR1 SEHNR and CDR2 FQNEAQ (reference sequence). V was clipped by 6 bases and J by 0 bases; unmatched bases: 8. The CDR3 contains 16 residues.

This chain uses TRBV11-2 with TRBJ1-4, with D hard to call. CDR3 size: 13 residues. The V end lost 4 bases, the J end lost 6 bases, and 9 bases lay between the germline ends. Looked up from germline, CDR1 is SGHAT and CDR2 is FQNNGV. DNA for the CDR3: TGTGCCAGCAGCTCAGGAGGCCATGAAAAACTGTTTTTT. It specifies CASSSGGHEKLFF.

V gene TRBV30 combines with J gene TRBJ1-6, with D possibly TRBD1 on 5 matching bases. This CDR3 has 13 residues. Germline lookup yields CDR1 GTSNPN and CDR2 SVGIG (reference sequence). V lost 2 bases, J lost 12 bases, and 14 bases lay in between. In DNA, the CDR3 is TGTGCCTGGAGTTCCAGGGAAAAGGTACCCCTCCACTTT. It specifies CAWSSREKVPLHF.

The CDR3 sequence: CASSSSGVGNIQYF. The CDR3 DNA is TGTGCCAGCAGCAGTAGCGGAGTAGGAAACATTCAGTACTTC. The chain joins TRBV5-6 to TRBJ2-4; maybe TRBD2 (6 bases). Germline V gene sequence: CDR1 SGHDT, CDR2 YYEEEE. CDR3 length equals 14 residues. Between the trimmed V and J ends, which lost 4 bases and 6 bases, there was a span of 14 bases.

The gene calls are TRBV4-3 and TRBJ2-1; 12 bases are a match to TRBD2. V gave up 4 bases and J gave up 0 bases; unmatched junction bases: 4. Germline lookup yields CDR1 LGHNA and CDR2 YSLEER. CDR3 size: 17 residues. CDR3 amino acids: CASSRRTSGTSYNEQFF. DNA of the CDR3: TGCGCCAGCAGCCGCAGGACTAGCGGGACCTCCTACAATGAGCAGTTCTTC.

This chain uses TRBV28 with TRBJ2-7, with D possibly matching TRBD2 (5 bases). Per the germline V gene, CDR1 is MDHEN and CDR2 is SYDVKM. V dropped 6 bases and J dropped 2 bases, with 5 bases sitting between them. This CDR3 contains 11 residues. The CDR3 bases are TGTGCCAGCAGGACTACCTACGAGCAGTACGTC. Protein: CASRTTYEQYV.

The chain combines TRBV9 with TRBJ2-7; 10 nucleotides align to TRBD1. V was pared by 4 bases and J by 2 bases, with 12 bases of the junction left unmatched. Germline V gene data show CDR1 as SGDLS and CDR2 as YYNGEE. The CDR3 totals 17 residues. Here the CDR3 DNA reads TGTGCCAGCAGCCCATACTACCGGGACAGGGGCCCCTACGAGCAGTACGTC. This encodes CASSPYYRDRGPYEQYV.

The chain joins TRBV6-5 to TRBJ2-3; 10 positions agree with TRBD2. The CDR3 covers 15 residues. V lost 5 bases and J lost 4; bases outside the gene matches: 6. Germline V gene data show CDR1 as MNHEY and CDR2 as SVGAGI. The CDR3 loop reads CASSPSGGAADTQYF. DNA of the CDR3: TGTGCCAGCAGTCCGAGCGGGGGGGCTGCAGATACGCAGTATTTT.

The rearrangement joins TRBV14 to TRBJ2-1, with D perhaps TRBD1 (6 bases). V gave up 1 base and J gave up 5 bases, with 15 bases separating them. Per the germline V gene, CDR1 is SGHDN and CDR2 is FVKESK. The CDR3 is 16 residues long. CDR3 DNA: TGTGCCAGCAGCCAAGGGGGAAGGGGGACCCACAATGAGCAGTTCTTC. Encoded protein: CASSQGGRGTHNEQFF. The entire variable domain, with the rest obtained from reference TRBV14 and TRBJ2-1, is as follows: EAGVTQFPSHSVIEKGQTVTLRCDPISGHDNLYWYRRVMGKEIKFLLHFVKESKQDESGMPNNRFLAERTGGTYSTLKVQPAELEDSGVYFCASSQGGRGTHNEQFFGPGTRLTVL.

This chain links TRBV11-3 with TRBJ2-2; D remains unclear. This CDR3 has 13 residues. Germline V lookup: CDR1 SGHNT, CDR2 YENEEA. Between the trimmed V and J ends, which lost 3 bases and 5 bases, there was a span of 7 bases. The CDR3, as DNA: TGTGCCAGCAGCTTTCCTCCGACCGGGGAGCTGTTTTTT. Encoded protein: CASSFPPTGELFF.

The chain has TRBV19 and TRBJ2-4; D perhaps matches TRBD2 (5 bases). CDR1 and CDR2 (germline): LNHDA, SQIVND (reference sequence). This CDR3 is built from 13 residues. The ends were cut back, 6 bases at V and 3 bases at J, with 9 bases in the middle. DNA for the CDR3: TGTGCCAGTAGCCTAGGACTCAAAAACATTCAGTACTTC. It yields the protein CASSLGLKNIQYF.

This chain links TRBV10-3 with TRBJ2-7, with a possible D match to TRBD2 (6 bases). Germline V gene lookup returns CDR1 ENHRY and CDR2 SYGVKD. Trimming cost V 0 bases and J 3 bases, with 15 bases left between them. CDR3 length: 16 amino acids. For the CDR3, the DNA is TGTGCCATCAGTGAGTCCTCCGCGGGAAAAGGCTACGAGCAGTACTTC. Translated, it gives CAISESSAGKGYEQYF.

The V gene is TRBV5-8, the J gene TRBJ1-1, with no clear D. V was pared by 4 bases and J by 0 bases, with 16 bases between. The CDR3 loop spans 16 amino acids. The germline V gene encodes CDR1 SGHTS and CDR2 YDEGEE. The CDR3 region has the DNA TGTGCCAGCAGCAAACAACGGGAGATCTTGAACACTGAAGCTTTCTTT. Translation: CASSKQREILNTEAFF.

V gene TRBV18 combines with J gene TRBJ1-3, with 7 positions matching TRBD1. The CDR3 totals 15 residues. The germline V gene encodes CDR1 KGHSH and CDR2 LQKENI. J lost 4 bases, V lost 5 bases, and 8 bases had no gene match. For the CDR3, the DNA is TGTGCCAGCTCAACGGGACAGTCGGGGGGAAACACCATATATTTT. Translated, it gives CASSTGQSGGNTIYF.

This clone was seen many times. The chain is built from TRBV10-2 and TRBJ2-7; TRBD1 agrees at 7 bases. Germline V lookup: CDR1 WSHSY, CDR2 SAAADI. The ends lost 1 base at V and 2 bases at J; junction bases unmatched: 5. This CDR3 has 15 residues. The CDR3 loop is CASSEFNRGTYEQYF. CDR3 DNA sequence: TGCGCCAGCAGTGAGTTCAACAGGGGAACCTACGAGCAGTACTTC.